The text below deals with one T cell receptor (beta chain). This specimen belongs to a study of blood T cell repertoires in COVID-19. Study information: Some COVID-19 samples were acute and others convalescent; all came from the United States, Italy and Spain. Sources were T cells, B-cell-depleted T cells, or PBMCs; the material itself was cDNA or gDNA.

This CDR3 has 16 amino acids. Germline CDR1 and CDR2: MNHEY and SVGEGT. Trimming stripped 2 bases from V and 0 bases from J, with 11 bases between. In the authors' methods: Quantification of nucleated cells was approximated via reference gene primer amplification. Sequenced by immunoSEQ multiplex PCR; TCRdb stores in-frame clones only, minus some. The V and J calls and clone size come from that table; D and trimming were worked out from the DNA. Of 350,000 to 400,000 clones in the sample, around 89% were seen once. Material: peripheral blood. The chain joins TRBV6-2 or TRBV6-3 to TRBJ1-5; no definite D call. The TCR sequence derives from a man aged 18 to 30 with active or convalescent COVID-19. The CDR3 is CASSYEGAGSNQPQHF. The CDR3 bases are TGTGCCAGCAGTTACGAGGGCGCGGGTAGCAATCAGCCCCAGCATTTT.